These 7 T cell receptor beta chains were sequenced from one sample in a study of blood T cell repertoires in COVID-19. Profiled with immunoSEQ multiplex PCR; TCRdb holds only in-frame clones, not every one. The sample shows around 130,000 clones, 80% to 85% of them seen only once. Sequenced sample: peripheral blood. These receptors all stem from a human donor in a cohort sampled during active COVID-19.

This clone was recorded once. CDR3 residues: CASSEIQGINEQYF. DNA of the CDR3: TGCGCCAGCAGCGAAATACAGGGTATAAACGAGCAGTACTTC. This rearrangement joins TRBV5-1 to TRBJ2-7; a weak D match, TRBD1 (6 bases). The CDR3 runs to 14 residues. V dropped 4 bases and J dropped 5 bases, with 16 bases sitting between them. The germline V gene encodes CDR1 SGHRS and CDR2 YFSETQ.

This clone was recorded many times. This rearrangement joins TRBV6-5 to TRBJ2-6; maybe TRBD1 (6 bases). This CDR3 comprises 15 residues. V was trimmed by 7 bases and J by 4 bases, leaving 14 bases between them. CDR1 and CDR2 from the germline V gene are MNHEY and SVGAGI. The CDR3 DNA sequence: TGTGCCAGCAAACTAGGGGGTCTGGGGGCCAACGTCCTGACTTTC. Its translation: CASKLGGLGANVLTF.

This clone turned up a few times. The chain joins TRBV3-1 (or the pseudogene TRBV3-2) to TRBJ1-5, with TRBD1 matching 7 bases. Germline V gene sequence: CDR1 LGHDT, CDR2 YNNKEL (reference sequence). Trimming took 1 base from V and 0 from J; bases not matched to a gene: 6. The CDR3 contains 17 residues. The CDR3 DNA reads TGTGCCAGCAGCCAAGGGACAGGCCGATATAGCAATCAGCCCCAGCATTTT. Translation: CASSQGTGRYSNQPQHF.

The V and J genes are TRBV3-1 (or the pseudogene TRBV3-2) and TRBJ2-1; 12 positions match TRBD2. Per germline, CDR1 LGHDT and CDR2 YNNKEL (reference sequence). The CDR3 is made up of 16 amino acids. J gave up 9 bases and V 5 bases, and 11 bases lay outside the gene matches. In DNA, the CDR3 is TGTGCCAGCAGCATATCGACTAGCGGGGGCTTAGGTGAGCAGTTCTTC. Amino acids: CASSISTSGGLGEQFF.

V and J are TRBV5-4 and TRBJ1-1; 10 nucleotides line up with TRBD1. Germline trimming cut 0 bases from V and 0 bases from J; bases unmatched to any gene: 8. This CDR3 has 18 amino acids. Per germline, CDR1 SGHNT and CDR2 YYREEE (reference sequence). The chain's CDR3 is CASSLVGTGVPMNTEAFF. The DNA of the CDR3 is TGTGCCAGCAGCTTGGTGGGGACAGGGGTGCCCATGAACACTGAAGCTTTCTTT.

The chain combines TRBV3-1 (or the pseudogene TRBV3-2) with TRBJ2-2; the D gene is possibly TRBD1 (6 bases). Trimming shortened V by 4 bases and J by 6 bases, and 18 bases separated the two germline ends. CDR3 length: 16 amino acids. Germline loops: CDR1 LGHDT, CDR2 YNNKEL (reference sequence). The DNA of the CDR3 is TGTGCCAGCAGCCCCCGGGACAACGGAGTCTCCGGGGAGCTGTTTTTT. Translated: CASSPRDNGVSGELFF.

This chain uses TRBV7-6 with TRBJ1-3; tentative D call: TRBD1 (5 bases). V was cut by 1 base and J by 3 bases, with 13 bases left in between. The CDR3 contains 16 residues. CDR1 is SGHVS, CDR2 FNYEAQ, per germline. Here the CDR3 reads CASSLVGGGGGNTIYF. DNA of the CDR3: TGTGCCAGCAGCTTAGTCGGGGGGGGAGGTGGAAACACCATATATTTT.